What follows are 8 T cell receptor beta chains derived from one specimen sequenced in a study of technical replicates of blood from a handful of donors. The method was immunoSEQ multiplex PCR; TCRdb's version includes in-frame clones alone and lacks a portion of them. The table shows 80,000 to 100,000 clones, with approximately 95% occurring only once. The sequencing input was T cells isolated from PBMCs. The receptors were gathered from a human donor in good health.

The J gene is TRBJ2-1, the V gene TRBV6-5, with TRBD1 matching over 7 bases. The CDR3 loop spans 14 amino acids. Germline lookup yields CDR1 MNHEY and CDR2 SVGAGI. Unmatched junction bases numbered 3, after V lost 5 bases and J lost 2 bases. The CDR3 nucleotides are TGTGCCAGCAGTCGGCAGGGGGCCTACAATGAGCAGTTCTTC. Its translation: CASSRQGAYNEQFF.

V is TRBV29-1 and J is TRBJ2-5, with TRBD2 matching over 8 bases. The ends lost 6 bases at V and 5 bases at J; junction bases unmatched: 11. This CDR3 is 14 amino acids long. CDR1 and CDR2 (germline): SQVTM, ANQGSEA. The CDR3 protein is CSVAPRLARETQYF. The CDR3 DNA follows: TGCAGCGTCGCACCAAGACTAGCGCGGGAGACCCAGTACTTC. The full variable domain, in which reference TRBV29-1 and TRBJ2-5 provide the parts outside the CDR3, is SAVISQKPSRDICQRGTSLTIQCQVDSQVTMMFWYRQQPGQSLTLIATANQGSEATYESGFVIDKFPISRPNLTFSTLTVSNMSPEDSSIYLCSVAPRLARETQYFGPGTRLLVL.

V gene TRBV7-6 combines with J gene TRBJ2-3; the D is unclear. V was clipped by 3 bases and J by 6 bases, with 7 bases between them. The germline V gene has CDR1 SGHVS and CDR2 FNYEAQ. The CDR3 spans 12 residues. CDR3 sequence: CASSFGLDTQYF. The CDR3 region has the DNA TGTGCCAGCAGCTTCGGGTTGGATACGCAGTATTTT.

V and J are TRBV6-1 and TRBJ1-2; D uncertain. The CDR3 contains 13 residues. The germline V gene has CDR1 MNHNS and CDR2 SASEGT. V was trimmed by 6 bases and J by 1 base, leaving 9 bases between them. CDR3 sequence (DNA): TGTGCCAGCAGGGTCAGATTTAACTATGGCTACACCTTC. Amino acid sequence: CASRVRFNYGYTF.

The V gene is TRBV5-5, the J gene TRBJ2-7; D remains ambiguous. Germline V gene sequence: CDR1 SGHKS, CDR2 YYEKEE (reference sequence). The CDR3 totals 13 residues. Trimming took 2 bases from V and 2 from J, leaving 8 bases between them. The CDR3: CASSFYTAYEQYF. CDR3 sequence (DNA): TGTGCCAGCAGCTTTTACACCGCCTACGAGCAGTACTTC.

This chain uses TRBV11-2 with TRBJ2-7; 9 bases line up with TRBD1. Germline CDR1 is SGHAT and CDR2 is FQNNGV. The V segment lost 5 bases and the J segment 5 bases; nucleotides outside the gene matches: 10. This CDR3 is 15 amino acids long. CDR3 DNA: TGTGCCAGCAGCAACTACCGGGACAGGGCCAACGAGCAGTACTTC. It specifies CASSNYRDRANEQYF.

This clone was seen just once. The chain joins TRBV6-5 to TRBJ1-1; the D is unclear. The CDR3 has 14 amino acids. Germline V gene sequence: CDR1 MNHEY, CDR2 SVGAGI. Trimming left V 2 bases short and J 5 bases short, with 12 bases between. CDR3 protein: CASSYGTARTEAFF. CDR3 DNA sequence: TGTGCCAGCAGTTACGGTACAGCCCGGACTGAAGCTTTCTTT.

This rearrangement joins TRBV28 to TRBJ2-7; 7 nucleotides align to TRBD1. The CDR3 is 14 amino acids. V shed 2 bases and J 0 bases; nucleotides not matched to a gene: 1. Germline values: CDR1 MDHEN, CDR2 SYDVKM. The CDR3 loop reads CASSLGDSSYEQYF. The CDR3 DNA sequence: TGTGCCAGCAGTTTAGGGGACAGCTCCTACGAGCAGTACTTC.